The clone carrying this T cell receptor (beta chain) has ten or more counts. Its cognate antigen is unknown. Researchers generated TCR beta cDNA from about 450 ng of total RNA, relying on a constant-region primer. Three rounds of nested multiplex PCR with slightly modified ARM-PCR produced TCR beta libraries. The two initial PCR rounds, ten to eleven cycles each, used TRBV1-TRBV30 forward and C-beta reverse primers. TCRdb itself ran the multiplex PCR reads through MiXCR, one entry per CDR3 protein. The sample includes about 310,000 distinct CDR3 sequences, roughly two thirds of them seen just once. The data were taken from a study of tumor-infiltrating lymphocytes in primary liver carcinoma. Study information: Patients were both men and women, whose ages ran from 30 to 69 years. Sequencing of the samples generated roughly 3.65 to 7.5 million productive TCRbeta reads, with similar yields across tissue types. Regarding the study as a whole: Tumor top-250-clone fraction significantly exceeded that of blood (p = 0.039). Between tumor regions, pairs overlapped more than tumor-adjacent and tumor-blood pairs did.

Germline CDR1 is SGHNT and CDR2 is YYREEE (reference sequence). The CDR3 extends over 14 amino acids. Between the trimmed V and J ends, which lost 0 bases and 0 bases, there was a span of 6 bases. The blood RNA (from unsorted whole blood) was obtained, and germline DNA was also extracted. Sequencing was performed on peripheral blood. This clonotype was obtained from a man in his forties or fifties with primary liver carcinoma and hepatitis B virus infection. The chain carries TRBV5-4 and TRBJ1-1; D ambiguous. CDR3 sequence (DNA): TGTGCCAGCAGCTTGGTTGGCATGAACACTGAAGCTTTCTTT. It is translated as CASSLVGMNTEAFF.